One and the same sample provided the 8 T cell receptor beta chains below, sequenced in a study of blood T cell repertoires in COVID-19. Repertoires were generated with immunoSEQ multiplex PCR, while TCRdb's copy carries only in-frame clones and drops some. The sample holds approximately 470,000 clones, 80% to 90% seen once. The sequenced material came from peripheral blood. The receptors derive from a human donor in a cohort sampled during active COVID-19.

In its sample, this clone was seen once. The V and J genes are TRBV5-1 and TRBJ1-2; D remains unclear. Trimming cost V 4 bases and J 1 base, with 5 bases left between them. From germline, CDR1 is SGHRS and CDR2 YFSETQ. The CDR3 is made up of 12 amino acids. CDR3 amino acids: CASSEDNYGYTF. As DNA, the CDR3 is TGCGCCAGCAGCGAGGATAACTATGGCTACACCTTC.

The rearrangement joins TRBV11-2 to TRBJ2-7, with a tentative D call TRBD2 (5 bases). CDR3 length: 15 amino acids. Germline assignment: CDR1 SGHAT and CDR2 FQNNGV. V was trimmed by 0 bases and J by 3 bases, leaving 12 bases between them. CDR3: CASSLESGLGYEQYF. The CDR3, as DNA: TGTGCCAGCAGCTTAGAGTCCGGACTGGGCTACGAGCAGTACTTC.

The V call is TRBV7-3, the J call TRBJ2-1; 7 nucleotides match TRBD2. Trimming took 8 bases from V and 7 from J; bases not matched to a gene: 8. There are 13 residues in the CDR3. From germline, CDR1 is SGHTA and CDR2 FQGTGA. The CDR3 sequence is CASGRALGNEQFF. In DNA form, the CDR3 reads TGTGCCAGCGGGAGGGCCCTCGGAAATGAGCAGTTCTTC.

The chain joins TRBV7-3 to TRBJ2-7; 8 bases are shared with TRBD1. This CDR3 has 14 amino acids. Germline trimming cut 1 base from V and 6 bases from J; bases unmatched to any gene: 5. The germline CDR1 and CDR2 sequences are SGHTA and FQGTGA. The DNA of the CDR3 is TGTGCCAGCAGCTTAAGTCAGGGGGCGGGCGAGCAGTACTTC. Amino acid sequence: CASSLSQGAGEQYF.

The chain recombines TRBV19 with TRBJ1-1; tentative D call: TRBD1 (6 bases). V lost 6 bases and J lost 7, with 9 bases in between. The length of the CDR3 is 11 residues. Germline CDR1 and CDR2: LNHDA and SQIVND (reference sequence). As DNA, the CDR3 is TGTGCCAGTAGCCTGACAGGTGAAGCTTTCTTT. Translated: CASSLTGEAFF.

This chain joins TRBV6-1 and TRBJ2-2; 15 nucleotides match TRBD2. With 2 bases clipped from V and 6 bases from J, the junction kept 16 bases outside the gene matches. The CDR3 length is 21 residues. Looked up from germline, CDR1 is MNHNS and CDR2 is SASEGT. CDR3: CASSEPAYGLAGGSQAGELFF. The DNA for the CDR3 is TGTGCCAGCAGTGAACCGGCCTATGGACTAGCGGGAGGGTCGCAGGCCGGGGAGCTGTTTTTT.

This sequence joins TRBV2 and TRBJ1-1, with TRBD1 identical over 8 bases. Germline CDR1 is SNHLY and CDR2 is FYNNEI. Trimming cost V 2 bases and J 0 bases; bases outside gene matches: 2. The CDR3 has 15 residues. The CDR3 DNA is TGTGCCAGCAGTGAACAGGGGGCGGTGAACACTGAAGCTTTCTTT. This sequence encodes CASSEQGAVNTEAFF.

The chain carries TRBV29-1 and TRBJ2-3, with D possibly matching TRBD2 (5 bases). CDR3 length: 12 residues. The ends were cut back, 2 bases at V and 2 bases at J, with 5 bases in the middle. CDR1 is SQVTM, CDR2 ANQGSEA, per germline. In DNA, the CDR3 is TGCAGCGTTGAACGGGACACAGATACGCAGTATTTT. This sequence encodes CSVERDTDTQYF.